The clone carrying this T cell receptor (beta chain) was counted a few times. Repertoires were generated with immunoSEQ multiplex PCR, while TCRdb's copy carries only in-frame clones and drops some. Of 380,000 or so clones in the sample, 83% were seen once. The source of the sample is a study of Ad26.COV2.S vaccination and SARS-CoV-2 variants. Looking at the study overall: Ad26.COV2.S shots went into the muscle once or twice, 56 days apart.

Described treatment: roughly 18 received Ad26.COV2.S at low or high dose, single or two shots; about five received placebo; per-sample allocation not given. Collection of the samples took place on day 63 after the first injection of vaccine or placebo. Germline lookup yields CDR1 SGDLS and CDR2 YYNGEE. The CDR3 has 15 residues. V was shortened by 2 bases and J by 4 bases, with 13 bases between the two germline ends. The TCR originated in a person aged 18-60 years who received the Ad26.COV2.S COVID-19 vaccine or a placebo. The specimen comprised peripheral blood, sampled in a trial of Ad26.COV2.S vaccine versus placebo. The chain carries TRBV9 and TRBJ1-3; D is unclear. In DNA form, the CDR3 reads TGTGCCAGCAGCGTTGTCGGTTCAGAAGGAAACACCATATATTTT. The encoded protein is CASSVVGSEGNTIYF.